The present TCR beta chain was sequenced within a study of blood T cell repertoires in COVID-19. Method: immunoSEQ multiplex PCR; TCRdb's copy keeps in-frame clones and lacks some. The repertoire includes 250,000 or so clones, over 80% of them detected once, and 2.5% to 3.5% sits in the top ten. Membership in each cohort depended on participant-reported clinical history. The table lists this clone with a count of one. The length of the CDR3 is 17 residues. J was trimmed by 5 bases and V by 6 bases; bases with no gene match: 16. Germline assignment: CDR1 MNHEY and CDR2 SMNVEV (reference sequence). The chain carries TRBV27 and TRBJ2-5; 9 bases match TRBD1. This TCR came from a middle-aged woman who had been exposed to COVID-19. What was sequenced was PBMCs or T cells enriched from blood (not recorded which). The CDR3 spells CASSQYSGTGLTETQYF. Here the CDR3 DNA reads TGTGCCAGCAGCCAATATTCCGGGACAGGGTTAACGGAGACCCAGTACTTC.